This T cell receptor (beta chain) is from a study of blood T cell repertoires in COVID-19. Study-level background: Both acute and convalescent COVID-19 samples were obtained from the United States, Italy and Spain.

Sequencing used immunoSEQ multiplex PCR; TCRdb keeps in-frame clones, though not all of them. The data hold about 270,000 clones, with 88% observed a single time. This clone turned up a few times. Germline CDR1 reads KGHSH; CDR2 reads LQKENI. V was shortened by 3 bases and J by 3 bases, with 18 bases between the two germline ends. The CDR3 has 16 amino acids. This chain uses TRBV18 with TRBJ2-7; a weak D match, TRBD2 (5 bases). Sequencing was performed on peripheral blood. The TCR originated in a man aged 55 to 70 who had recovered from COVID-19. The CDR3 DNA sequence: TGTGCCAGCTCACCTCAGGCAGGTGGTGAGGGCTACGAGCAGTACTTC. This sequence encodes CASSPQAGGEGYEQYF.